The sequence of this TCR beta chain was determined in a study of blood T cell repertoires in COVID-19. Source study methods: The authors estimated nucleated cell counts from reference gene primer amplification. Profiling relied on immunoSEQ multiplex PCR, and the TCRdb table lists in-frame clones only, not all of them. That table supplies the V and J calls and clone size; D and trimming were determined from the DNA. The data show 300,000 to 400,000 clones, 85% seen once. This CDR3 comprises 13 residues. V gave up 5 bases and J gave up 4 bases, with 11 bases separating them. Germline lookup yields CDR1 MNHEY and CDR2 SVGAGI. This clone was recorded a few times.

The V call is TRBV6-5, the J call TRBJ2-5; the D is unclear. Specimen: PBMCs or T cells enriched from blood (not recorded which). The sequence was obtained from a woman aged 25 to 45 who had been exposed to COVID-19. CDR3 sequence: CASSLISGETQYF. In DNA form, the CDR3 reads TGTGCCAGCAGTCTTATATCCGGAGAGACCCAGTACTTC.